This T cell receptor beta chain derives from a study of blood T cell repertoires in COVID-19. Study context: Specimens from acute and convalescent COVID-19 originated in the United States, Italy and Spain. Nucleic acid was either cDNA or gDNA, and it came from T cells, B-cell-depleted T cells, or PBMCs.

How the authors handled the data: Reference gene primer amplification gave nucleated cell count estimates. Some clones are missing from TCRdb's copy, which holds only in-frame ones; the method was immunoSEQ multiplex PCR. V and J calls plus clone size are reproduced from that table; the DNA served to infer D and trimming. The table shows about 190,000 clones, with roughly 89% occurring only once. Seattle patient enrollment occurred during active infection, with longitudinal follow-up thereafter. The CDR3 has 17 amino acids. V shed 0 bases, J shed 10 bases, and the junction held 17 bases outside the gene matches. Germline values: CDR1 MGHRA, CDR2 YSYEKL.

This TCR came from a woman aged 70 to 79 with COVID-19, enrolled during active disease. The sequenced material came from peripheral blood. The chain has TRBV4-1 and TRBJ2-7; 8 positions match TRBD2. The CDR3 DNA sequence: TGCGCCAGCAGCCAAGAGTTTTACGGAGCGGGAGAACGGGGACAGTACTTC. Translation: CASSQEFYGAGERGQYF.